This T cell receptor (beta chain) was recovered during a study of tumor-infiltrating lymphocytes in primary liver carcinoma (dated by TCRdb to 2017 to 2019). For context, the study as a whole: Of the five patients (three men and two women, aged 30 to 69 years), four had hepatocellular carcinoma and one had combined HCC and intrahepatic cholangiocarcinoma. The five patients had tumors of stage T1-T3 N0M0, with maximum diameters ranging from about 4.2 to 10 cm. Roughly 3.5 to 8 million productive TCRbeta reads were obtained per sample, and no significant difference in read depth was found between tissue types. For each liver tumor, the study sampled five regions along with adjacent normal tissue and blood, and applied TCRbeta repertoire sequencing, expression microarrays and whole-exome sequencing. A total of 35 or so specimens from 5 patients underwent TCRbeta repertoire sequencing, comprising roughly 25 tumor regions, 5 adjacent noncancerous liver tissues and 5 peripheral blood samples. High reproducibility was observed for the technical replicate repertoires, with mean shared-clone rates roughly 0.92 and correlation coefficients above 0.98. Overall study results and their limits: Repertoire overlap was found to be higher between tumor regions (mean roughly 36%) than between tumor-adjacent (about 17%) or tumor-blood (14%) pairs, consistent with antigen-driven expansion. Because only the TCR beta chain was sequenced and unpaired alpha chains were not captured, true repertoire diversity is likely underestimated. Since the samples were bulk and unsorted, there was no way to compare CD4+ and CD8+ T cell repertoires. Compared with blood, tumors had a significantly larger share of the repertoire taken up by the top 250 clones (p = 0.039). The study included only four to six patients, and the authors note findings should be validated in a larger study.

The CDR3 contains 14 residues, cysteine and phenylalanine counted. Kept here is only the CDR3 DNA, which spans 42 bases and is read in frame from base 1. CDR1 and CDR2 are read off the germline V gene as SGHNT and YENEEA. In regard to this clonotype: Its antigen has not been determined. The junction departs from the called germline gene at one end, perhaps through a read error.

TCRbeta-specific cDNA was reverse-transcribed from 500 to 550 ng total RNA using a constant-region primer and ProtoScript II reverse transcriptase. The TCRbeta libraries were prepared through three rounds of nested multiplex PCR following a slightly modified ARM-PCR procedure. Each of the first two PCR rounds ran for nine to ten cycles and used multiplex TRBV1-TRBV30 forward primers together with a Cbeta reverse primer. Sample barcodes and Illumina adapters were added in a final 25-cycle PCR using Deep VentR polymerase. Before sequencing, amplicons between 200 and 500 bp were purified from gel using a QIAquick gel extraction kit. TCRbeta amplicons were sequenced on an Illumina HiSeq 2500 with 250-bp paired-end reads. In the paper's pipeline: To recover full CDR3 sequences, reads were quality-trimmed using Trimmomatic v0.33 and paired reads were then merged using FLASH v1.2.11. V, D and J germline segments were assigned to the rearranged TCRbeta sequences by MiGEC v1.2.1b. VDJtools v1.0.0 computed clonotype statistics and Shannon-Wiener diversity indices. To reduce sampling bias, subsequent analyses other than the diversity analysis used only the 250 most abundant clonotypes in each sample. TCRdb reprocessing: public reads trimmed at Q25 with fastp, clones called with MiXCR, in-frame beta chains kept. Entries are consolidated by CDR3 protein sequence, retaining the most common genes and DNA. Clone size and V and J calls follow TCRdb, not the original study. Here the sample has 90,000 to 150,000 distinct CDR3 sequences; around 65% occur a single time. The top ten hold over 6.5% of the sample.

Total RNA and DNA were co-extracted without cell sorting from approximately 20-30 mg of bulk tissue using the AllPrep DNA/RNA mini kit. Surgical resection was performed in China between 2015 and 2016 on a handful of patients with histopathologically diagnosed primary liver carcinoma. At the time of sampling, the patients were treatment-naive and had chronic HBV infection. Fresh tumor and adjacent tissue pieces were bisected; one half was stored in RNAlater at -80°C, the other sent for histology. The chain couples TRBV11-3 to TRBJ2-1; confidence is insufficient to name the D gene. The specimen was tumor-adjacent normal liver tissue. The sequence derives from a woman between 55 and 75 years old with primary liver carcinoma and hepatitis B virus infection. The sequenced DNA is TGTGCCAGTAGCTTAACCAGGATGGAGAATGGGCAGTTCTTC. This is translated as CASSLTRMENGQFF.